These T cell receptor beta chains were read from a single sample in a study of vaccination and CD4 T cells after COVID-19. Their specific antigens are unknown. TCRdb independently ran MiXCR on the PCR reads; one entry per CDR3 protein. The sample has roughly 13,000 distinct CDR3 sequences; 24% are singletons. Here the sequenced sample was CD4+ T cells from blood, cultured in vitro, taken after SARS-CoV-2 vaccination. These TCRs come from a human donor who had recovered from COVID-19. Both conserved end residues are part of each CDR3. Each record gives: D gene, J gene, V gene, clone size, CDR3 protein, CDR3 DNA. The D gene is left open where the match is weak. Where a row states a size, it is once, few, many or the class of an expanded clone; other rows omit it.

d_gene: NA; j_gene: TRBJ1-3; v_gene: TRBV19; abundance: few; CDR3aa: CASSPQGLGNTIYF; CDR3nt: TGTGCCAGTAGCCCGCAGGGGCTGGGAAACACCATATATTTT
d_gene: NA; j_gene: TRBJ2-7; v_gene: TRBV19; abundance: once; CDR3aa: CASSMVRTESYEQYF; CDR3nt: TGTGCCAGTAGTATGGTTAGGACCGAGAGCTACGAGCAGTACTTC
d_gene: NA; j_gene: TRBJ1-6; v_gene: TRBV9; abundance: NA; CDR3aa: CASSTLPGPDYNSPLHF; CDR3nt: TGTGCCAGCAGCACGCTTCCGGGCCCTGATTATAATTCACCCCTCCACTTT
d_gene: TRBD2; j_gene: TRBJ2-3; v_gene: TRBV18; abundance: once; CDR3aa: CASSPPAAGGSTDTQYF; CDR3nt: TGTGCCAGCTCACCACCGGCAGCGGGGGGGAGCACAGATACGCAGTATTTT
d_gene: NA; j_gene: TRBJ2-1; v_gene: TRBV7-2; abundance: NA; CDR3aa: CASSLVPNLDEQFF; CDR3nt: TGTGCCAGCAGCTTAGTTCCTAACCTCGATGAGCAGTTCTTC
d_gene: TRBD2; j_gene: TRBJ2-3; v_gene: TRBV20-1; abundance: NA; CDR3aa: CSAPPPTSGLLTDTQYF; CDR3nt: TGCAGTGCTCCCCCCCCGACTAGCGGGTTGTTAACAGATACGCAGTATTTT
d_gene: NA; j_gene: TRBJ1-5; v_gene: TRBV28; abundance: NA; CDR3aa: CASSLRPRAQHF; CDR3nt: TGTGCCAGCAGTTTGCGGCCGCGGGCCCAGCATTTT
d_gene: NA; j_gene: TRBJ1-2; v_gene: TRBV19; abundance: NA; CDR3aa: CASNSQPGGYGYTF; CDR3nt: TGTGCCAGTAACTCCCAACCCGGGGGCTACGGCTACACCTTC
d_gene: TRBD2; j_gene: TRBJ2-7; v_gene: TRBV7-2; abundance: few; CDR3aa: CASSPTRRASGRASYEQYF; CDR3nt: TGTGCCAGCAGCCCTACGCGTAGGGCTAGCGGGAGGGCCTCCTACGAGCAGTACTTC
d_gene: NA; j_gene: TRBJ1-3; v_gene: TRBV20-1; abundance: once; CDR3aa: CSAPGRNSGNTIYF; CDR3nt: TGCAGTGCCCCTGGCAGAAACTCTGGAAACACCATATATTTT
d_gene: NA; j_gene: TRBJ2-1; v_gene: TRBV19; abundance: NA; CDR3aa: CASSPRGGLGQFF; CDR3nt: TGTGCCAGTAGTCCCCGGGGAGGATTAGGGCAGTTCTTC